This TCR beta chain came from a study of blood T cell repertoires in COVID-19. Produced via immunoSEQ multiplex PCR; TCRdb's table is partial and in-frame only. Of approximately 27,000 clones listed, around 86% are singletons. The trim removed 0 bases at V and 0 bases at J, leaving 8 bases unmatched. The length of the CDR3 is 19 residues. Germline CDR1 and CDR2: SGDLS and YYNGEE. The receptor's source is a man between 70 and 80 years old with acute or convalescent COVID-19. Sequencing was done on a sample of peripheral blood. The chain employs TRBV9 and TRBJ2-1; 11 bases line up with TRBD2. The CDR3 is CASSVEIAGGPSSYNEQFF. The CDR3 bases are TGTGCCAGCAGCGTAGAAATAGCGGGAGGGCCAAGCTCCTACAATGAGCAGTTCTTC.